This TCR beta chain derives from a study of blood T cells in healthy people across ages. Study-level findings and limits: When one million T cells were used, diversity estimates were thought to be underestimates. Relative to aged donors, long-lived donors carried more naive CD4+ cells and displayed higher diversity.

There are 13 residues in the CDR3. CDR1 and CDR2 (germline): SNHLY, FYNNEI. The V gene lost 2 bases and the J gene lost 7 bases, with 10 bases spanning the gap. Of note for this clonotype: As yet, its antigen is unknown.

The authors isolated at least 7 million PBMCs per sample. Then a second PCR, running roughly 6 to 12 cycles, was carried out with a sample-barcoded 5' primer and a J-beta primer mix. Every single cDNA molecule received a tag from a template-switch adaptor with 12 random nucleotides. TCRdb independently ran MiXCR on the 5' RACE reads; one entry per CDR3 protein. The sample records about 1.4 million distinct CDR3 sequences, approximately 60% being singletons. The receptor comes from a young man in good health. The gene calls are TRBV2 and TRBJ2-3, with a possible D match to TRBD1 (5 bases). Sequenced input: blood. CDR3: CASSERLGHTQYF. CDR3 coding DNA: TGTGCCAGCAGTGAAAGGTTGGGGCATACGCAGTATTTT.